A single sample gave rise to the 2 T cell receptor beta chains below, sequenced in a study of blood T cell repertoires in COVID-19. Profiling relied on immunoSEQ multiplex PCR, and the TCRdb table lists in-frame clones only, not all of them. This sample has roughly 140,000 clones; approximately 86% occur once, and the top ten carry 6.2%. Sequenced: PBMCs or T cells enriched from blood (not recorded which). These receptors all stem from a woman in her forties who had recovered from COVID-19.

The J gene is TRBJ1-1, the V gene TRBV6-5; D might be TRBD1 (6 bases). V lost 0 bases and J lost 1, with 9 bases in between. Germline V gives CDR1 MNHEY, CDR2 SVGAGI. The CDR3 totals 15 residues. In DNA, the CDR3 is TGTGCCAGCAGTTACTCTCAGGGGCCGAACACTGAAGCTTTCTTT. This gives the protein CASSYSQGPNTEAFF.

The chain recombines TRBV30 with TRBJ1-1; D uncertain. This CDR3 region has 14 residues. V was shortened by 2 bases and J by 1 base, with 11 bases between the two germline ends. The germline V gene encodes CDR1 GTSNPN and CDR2 SVGIG (reference sequence). CDR3 sequence reads: CAWSYGVGNTEAFF. In DNA form, the CDR3 reads TGTGCCTGGAGTTACGGGGTGGGGAACACTGAAGCTTTCTTT.